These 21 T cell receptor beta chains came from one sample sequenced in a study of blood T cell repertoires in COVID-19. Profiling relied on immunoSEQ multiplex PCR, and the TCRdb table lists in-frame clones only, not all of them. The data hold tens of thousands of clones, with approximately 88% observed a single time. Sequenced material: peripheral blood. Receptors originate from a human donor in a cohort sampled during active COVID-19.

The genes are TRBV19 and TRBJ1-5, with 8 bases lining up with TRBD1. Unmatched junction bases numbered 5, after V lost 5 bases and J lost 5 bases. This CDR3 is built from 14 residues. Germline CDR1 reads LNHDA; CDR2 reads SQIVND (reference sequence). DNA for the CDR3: TGTGCCAGTAGTCCGGACAGGGCGGATCAGCCCCAGCATTTT. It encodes CASSPDRADQPQHF.

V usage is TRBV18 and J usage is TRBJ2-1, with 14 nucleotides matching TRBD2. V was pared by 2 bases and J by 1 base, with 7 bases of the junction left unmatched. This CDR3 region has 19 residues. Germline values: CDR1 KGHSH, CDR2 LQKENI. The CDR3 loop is CASSPKGLAGAGSYNEQFF. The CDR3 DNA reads TGTGCCAGCTCACCAAAGGGACTAGCGGGAGCGGGGTCCTACAATGAGCAGTTCTTC.

The CDR3 sequence: CASSLTGVSNQPQHF. In DNA, the CDR3 is TGTGCCAGCAGCTTAACCGGGGTAAGCAATCAGCCCCAGCATTTT. The gene calls are TRBV7-2 and TRBJ1-5; D not certain. The CDR3 totals 15 residues. V lost 2 bases to trimming and J lost 1 base, with 9 bases between them. CDR1 is SGHTA, CDR2 FQGNSA, per germline.

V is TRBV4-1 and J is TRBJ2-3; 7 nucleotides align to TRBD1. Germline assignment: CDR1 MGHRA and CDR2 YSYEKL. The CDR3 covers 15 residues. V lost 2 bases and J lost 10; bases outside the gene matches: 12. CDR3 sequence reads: CASSQLSTGVVAQYF. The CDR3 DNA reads TGCGCCAGCAGCCAACTTTCTACAGGGGTGGTGGCGCAGTATTTT.

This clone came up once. This chain's CDR3 is CSNSKTEAFF. The CDR3 DNA follows: TGCAGTAATAGTAAGACTGAAGCTTTCTTT. The genes are TRBV20-1 and TRBJ1-1, with unresolved D. From germline, CDR1 is DFQATT and CDR2 SNEGSKA (reference sequence). The CDR3 has 10 amino acids. V lost 8 bases and J 5 bases, leaving 9 bases between the germline ends.

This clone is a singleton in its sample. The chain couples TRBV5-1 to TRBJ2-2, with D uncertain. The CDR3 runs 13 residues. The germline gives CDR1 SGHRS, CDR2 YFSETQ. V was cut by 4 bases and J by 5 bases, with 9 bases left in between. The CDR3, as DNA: TGCGCCAGCAGCCCCCAGGATACCGGGGAGCTGTTTTTT. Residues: CASSPQDTGELFF.

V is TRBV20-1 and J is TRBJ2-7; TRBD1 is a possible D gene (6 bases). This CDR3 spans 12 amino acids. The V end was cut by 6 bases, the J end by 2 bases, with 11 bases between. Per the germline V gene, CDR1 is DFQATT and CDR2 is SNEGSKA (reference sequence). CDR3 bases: TGCAGTGCCAGTGGGACACCCTACGAGCAGTACTTC. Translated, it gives CSASGTPYEQYF.

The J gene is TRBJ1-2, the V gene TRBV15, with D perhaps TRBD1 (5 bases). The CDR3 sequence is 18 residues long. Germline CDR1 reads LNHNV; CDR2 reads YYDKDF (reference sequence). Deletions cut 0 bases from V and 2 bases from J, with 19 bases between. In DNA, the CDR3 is TGTGCCACCAGCAGAGACCGACATGCGGGGCTGTACAACTATGGCTACACCTTC. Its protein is CATSRDRHAGLYNYGYTF. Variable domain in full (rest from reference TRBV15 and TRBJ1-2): DAMVIQNPRYQVTQFGKPVTLSCSQTLNHNVMYWYQQKSSQAPKLLFHYYDKDFNNEADTPDNFQSRRPNTSFCFLDIRSPGLGDTAMYLCATSRDRHAGLYNYGYTFGSGTRLTVV.

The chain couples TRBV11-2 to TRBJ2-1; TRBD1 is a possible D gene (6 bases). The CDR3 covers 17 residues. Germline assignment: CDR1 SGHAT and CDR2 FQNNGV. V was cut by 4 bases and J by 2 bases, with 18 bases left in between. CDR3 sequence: CASSSSIGGQAYNEQFF. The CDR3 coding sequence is TGTGCCAGCAGCTCCTCGATAGGGGGACAAGCCTACAATGAGCAGTTCTTC.

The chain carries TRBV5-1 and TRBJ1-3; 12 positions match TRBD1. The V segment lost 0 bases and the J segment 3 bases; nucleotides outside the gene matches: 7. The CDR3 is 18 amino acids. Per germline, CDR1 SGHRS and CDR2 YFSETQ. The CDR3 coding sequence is TGCGCCAGCAGCTTGGCGCCGGGACAGGGGGCCGTTGGAAACACCATATATTTT. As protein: CASSLAPGQGAVGNTIYF.

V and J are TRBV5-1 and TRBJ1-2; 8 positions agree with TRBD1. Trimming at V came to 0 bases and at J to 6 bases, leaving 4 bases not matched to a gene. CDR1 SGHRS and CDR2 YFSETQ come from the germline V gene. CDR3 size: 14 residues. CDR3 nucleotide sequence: TGCGCCAGCAGCTTGGTAGGACAGGGAGATGGCTACACCTTC. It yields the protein CASSLVGQGDGYTF. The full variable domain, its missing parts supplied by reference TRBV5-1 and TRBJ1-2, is KAGVTQTPRYLIKTRGQQVTLSCSPISGHRSVSWYQQTPGQGLQFLFEYFSETQRNKGNFPGRFSGRQFSNSRSEMNVSTLELGDSALYLCASSLVGQGDGYTFGSGTRLTVV.

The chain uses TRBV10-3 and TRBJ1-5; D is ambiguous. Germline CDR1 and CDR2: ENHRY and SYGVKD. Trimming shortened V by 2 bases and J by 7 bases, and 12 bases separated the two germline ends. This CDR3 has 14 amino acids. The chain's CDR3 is CAISEQDTVQPQHF. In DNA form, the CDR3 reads TGTGCCATCAGTGAGCAAGACACTGTCCAGCCCCAGCATTTT.

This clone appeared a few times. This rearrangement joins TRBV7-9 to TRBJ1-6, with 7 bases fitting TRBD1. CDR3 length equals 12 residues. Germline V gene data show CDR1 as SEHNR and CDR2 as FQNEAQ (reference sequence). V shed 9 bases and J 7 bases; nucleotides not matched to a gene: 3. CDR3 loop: CARPTGNSPLHF. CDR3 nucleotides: TGTGCCAGGCCGACAGGGAATTCACCCCTCCACTTT.

CDR3 sequence (DNA): TGTGCCAGCACGGAGCGGGGTAGCACAGATACGCAGTATTTT. Translating gives CASTERGSTDTQYF. The rearrangement uses TRBV28 and TRBJ2-3; 7 nucleotides agree with TRBD2. This CDR3 is 14 amino acids long. V lost 7 bases, J lost 0 bases, and 4 bases stayed unmatched. Per the germline V gene, CDR1 is MDHEN and CDR2 is SYDVKM.

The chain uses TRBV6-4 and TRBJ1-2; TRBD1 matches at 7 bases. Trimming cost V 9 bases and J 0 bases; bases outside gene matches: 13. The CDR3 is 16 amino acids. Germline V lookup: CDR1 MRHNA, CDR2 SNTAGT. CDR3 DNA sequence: TGTGCCAGGGTTGCAGACAGGGTCGGGTCTAACTATGGCTACACCTTC. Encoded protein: CARVADRVGSNYGYTF.

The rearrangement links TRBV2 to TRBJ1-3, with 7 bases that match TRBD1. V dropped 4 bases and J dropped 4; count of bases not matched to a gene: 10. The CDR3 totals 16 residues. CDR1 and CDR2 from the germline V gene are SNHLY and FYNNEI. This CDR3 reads CASSGTGGSRGNTIYF. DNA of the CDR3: TGTGCCAGCAGTGGGACAGGAGGTTCGAGGGGAAACACCATATATTTT.

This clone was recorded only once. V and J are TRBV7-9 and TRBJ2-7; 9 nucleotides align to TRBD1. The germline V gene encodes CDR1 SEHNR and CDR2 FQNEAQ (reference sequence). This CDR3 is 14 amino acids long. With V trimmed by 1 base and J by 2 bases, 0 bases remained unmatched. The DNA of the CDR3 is TGTGCCAGCAGCTTAGGGACAGGGGCCTACGAGCAGTACTTC. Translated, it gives CASSLGTGAYEQYF.

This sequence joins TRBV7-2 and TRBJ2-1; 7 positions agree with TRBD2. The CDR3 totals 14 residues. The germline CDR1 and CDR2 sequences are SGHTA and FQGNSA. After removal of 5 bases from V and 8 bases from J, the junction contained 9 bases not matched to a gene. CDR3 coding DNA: TGTGCCAGCAGCCGTGGACTAGATAGCCATGAGCAGTTCTTC. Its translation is CASSRGLDSHEQFF.

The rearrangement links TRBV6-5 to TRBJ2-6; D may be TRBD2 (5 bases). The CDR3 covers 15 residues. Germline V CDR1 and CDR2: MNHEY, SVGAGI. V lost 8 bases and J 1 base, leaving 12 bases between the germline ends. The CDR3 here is CASQRGGSGANVLTF. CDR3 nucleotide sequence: TGTGCCAGCCAACGCGGCGGGTCTGGGGCCAACGTCCTGACTTTC.

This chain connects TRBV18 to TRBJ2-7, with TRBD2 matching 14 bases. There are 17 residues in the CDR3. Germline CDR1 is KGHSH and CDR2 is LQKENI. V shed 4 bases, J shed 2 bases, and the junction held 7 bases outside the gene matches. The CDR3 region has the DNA TGTGCCAGCTCACTTGCCGGGACTAGCGGGGGACCCTACGAGCAGTACTTC. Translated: CASSLAGTSGGPYEQYF.

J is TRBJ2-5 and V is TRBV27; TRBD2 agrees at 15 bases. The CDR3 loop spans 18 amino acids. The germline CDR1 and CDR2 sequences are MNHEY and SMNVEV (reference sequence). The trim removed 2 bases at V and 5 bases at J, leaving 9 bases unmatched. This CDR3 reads CASSLKGLAGGRRETQYF. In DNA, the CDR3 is TGTGCCAGCAGTTTAAAGGGACTAGCGGGGGGCCGCCGTGAGACCCAGTACTTC.